The 5 T cell receptor beta chains below all came from one sample that was sequenced in a study of T cell changes during pregnancy in multiple sclerosis. Measured with immunoSEQ multiplex PCR; TCRdb has only the in-frame clones, and not every one. The table has 50,000 to 75,000 clones, over 85% seen once; the top ten hold 2.6%. The specimen was CD8+ T cells from peripheral blood mononuclear cells, collected in the third trimester of pregnancy. Every receptor here comes from a female donor with multiple sclerosis, enrolled in a pregnancy study.

The CDR3, as DNA: TGTGCCAGTAGTAGAGGGACTAACCAAGAGACCCAGTACTTC. Amino acid sequence: CASSRGTNQETQYF. This rearrangement joins TRBV19 to TRBJ2-5; 7 bases match TRBD2. Losses at the gene ends were 4 bases for V and 0 bases for J; bases not matched to a gene: 2. CDR1 is LNHDA, CDR2 SQIVND, per germline (reference sequence). The CDR3 length is 14 residues.

The genes are TRBV19 and TRBJ1-2; D remains ambiguous. This CDR3 spans 13 amino acids. V gave up 7 bases and J gave up 4 bases, with 13 bases separating them. Germline V gene lookup returns CDR1 LNHDA and CDR2 SQIVND (reference sequence). The CDR3 DNA reads as TGTGCCAGTATTCGGGGAGGGAGCTATGGCTACACCTTC. Translating it yields CASIRGGSYGYTF.

The CDR3 DNA reads as TGTGCCAGCAGTGAAGCCTTGGGCAGGGGGAACCCCTGGCGAGAAAAACTGTTTTTT. It encodes CASSEALGRGNPWREKLFF. The chain combines TRBV6-1 with TRBJ1-4, with TRBD1 matching 7 bases. This CDR3 contains 19 residues. J lost 8 bases, V lost 0 bases, and 18 bases had no gene match. Germline loops: CDR1 MNHNS, CDR2 SASEGT.

This chain connects TRBV9 to TRBJ2-3, with TRBD2 matching over 8 bases. The CDR3 contains 14 residues. Germline V gene lookup returns CDR1 SGDLS and CDR2 YYNGEE. V lost 10 bases, J lost 0 bases, and 7 bases stayed unmatched. CDR3 nucleotide sequence: TGTGCCTCAAGCGGGGGAGGAAGCACAGATACGCAGTATTTT. It is translated as CASSGGGSTDTQYF.

This CDR3 is CASSAGQGNSYEQYF. CDR3 in DNA: TGTGCCAGTAGTGCAGGACAGGGGAATAGCTACGAGCAGTACTTC. The V call is TRBV19, the J call TRBJ2-7, with 9 positions matching TRBD1. This CDR3 has 15 amino acids. Looked up from germline, CDR1 is LNHDA and CDR2 is SQIVND (reference sequence). The V gene end was trimmed by 5 bases and the J gene end by 3 bases; junction bases not matched to a gene: 8.